A selection of T cell receptor beta chains follows, all from one sample in a study of blood T cell repertoires in COVID-19. Clones were read by immunoSEQ multiplex PCR, and TCRdb kept only the in-frame ones, dropping some. The sample includes around 270,000 clones, 70% to 90% of them seen just once. The specimen was peripheral blood. These receptors all come from a woman between 45 and 60 years old with acute or convalescent COVID-19. CDR3s include the opening cysteine and the closing phenylalanine or tryptophan. The D gene is left open where the match is weak. Clone size is shown for a subset of rows, as once, few, many or a class of expanded clone.

-,TRBV6-5,15,TRBJ2-1,-,CASNPLGASYNEQFF,TGTGCCAGCAATCCCCTGGGAGCCTCCTACAATGAGCAGTTCTTC
TRBD1,TRBV2,16,TRBJ1-6,many,CASSEMDRGSDSPLHF,TGTGCCAGCAGTGAAATGGACAGGGGGTCTGATTCACCCCTCCACTTT
-,TRBV7-2,16,TRBJ2-1,few,CASSLDSSRVYNEQFF,TGTGCCAGCAGCTTAGATTCTAGTCGGGTGTACAATGAGCAGTTCTTC
TRBD1,TRBV7-2,14,TRBJ1-2,-,CASSLAGTAYGYTF,TGTGCCAGCAGCTTAGCCGGGACAGCCTATGGCTACACCTTC
-,TRBV2,12,TRBJ1-4,-,CASNFANEKLFF,TGTGCCAGCAACTTTGCTAATGAAAAACTGTTTTTT
-,TRBV3-1/TRBV3-2,14,TRBJ1-1,-,CASSQGGGGTEAFF,TGTGCCAGCAGCCAAGGGGGGGGTGGGACTGAAGCTTTCTTT
TRBD2,TRBV29-1,15,TRBJ2-5,once,CSVNRLAGVGETQYF,TGCAGCGTTAACCGATTAGCGGGAGTTGGAGAGACCCAGTACTTC
-,TRBV2,13,TRBJ1-3,-,CASRAGIGNTIYF,TGTGCCAGCCGAGCGGGTATCGGAAACACCATATATTTT
-,TRBV15,12,TRBJ1-5,few,CATRARDQPQHF,TGTGCCACCAGGGCCAGGGATCAGCCCCAGCATTTT
-,TRBV6-5,13,TRBJ2-5,-,CASQGLIQETQYF,TGTGCCAGCCAGGGACTGATTCAAGAGACCCAGTACTTC
TRBD1,TRBV19,14,TRBJ1-4,-,CASRVGTGNEKLFF,TGTGCCAGTCGCGTAGGGACAGGGAATGAAAAACTGTTTTTT
TRBD1,TRBV5-1,15,TRBJ2-2,-,CASSYSGQGTGELFF,TGCGCCAGCAGCTACTCGGGACAGGGGACCGGGGAGCTGTTTTTT
-,TRBV19,17,TRBJ1-6,-,CASSTIPGTRHNSPLHF,TGTGCCAGTAGTACGATCCCCGGGACAAGACATAATTCACCCCTCCACTTT
-,TRBV3-1/TRBV3-2,21,TRBJ1-5,-,CASSQGGLTRPAGGWNQPQHF,TGTGCCAGCAGCCAAGGGGGCTTAACAAGACCAGCGGGAGGGTGGAATCAGCCCCAGCATTTT
TRBD2,TRBV2,15,TRBJ2-1,-,CASSERLAGGVEQFF,TGTGCCAGCAGTGAACGGCTAGCGGGAGGTGTTGAGCAGTTCTTC
-,TRBV9,16,TRBJ2-3,-,CASSERDGGGTDTQYF,TGTGCCAGCAGCGAAAGAGACGGAGGAGGCACAGATACGCAGTATTTT
-,TRBV21-1,15,TRBJ2-7,-,CASSTRDRDFYEQYF,TGTGCCAGCAGCACCCGGGACAGAGACTTTTACGAGCAGTACTTC
TRBD2,TRBV5-1,17,TRBJ2-7,-,CASSSTSGRALGYEQYF,TGCGCCAGCAGCTCTACTAGCGGGAGGGCTCTGGGGTACGAGCAGTACTTC
TRBD2,TRBV4-2,16,TRBJ2-2,-,CASSPKTSGHTGELFF,TGTGCCAGCAGCCCTAAGACTAGCGGACACACCGGGGAGCTGTTTTTT
-,TRBV5-1,15,TRBJ2-2,-,CASSSTARNTGELFF,TGCGCCAGCAGCTCGACAGCGAGAAACACCGGGGAGCTGTTTTTT
-,TRBV10-3,14,TRBJ1-2,-,CAITVDGGVYGYTF,TGTGCCATCACCGTAGACGGAGGGGTTTATGGCTACACCTTC
-,TRBV11-2,13,TRBJ2-5,-,CASSLGGRETQYF,TGTGCCAGCAGCTTAGGGGGGAGGGAGACCCAGTACTTC
-,TRBV5-1,12,TRBJ2-3,-,CASSLTTDTQYF,TGCGCCAGCAGCTTAACAACAGATACGCAGTATTTT
-,TRBV27,16,TRBJ1-6,-,CASSPGEGAYNSPLHF,TGTGCCAGCAGTCCGGGCGAAGGGGCCTATAATTCACCCCTCCACTTT
-,TRBV5-1,15,TRBJ1-6,-,CASSPNRLQGSPLHF,TGCGCCAGCAGCCCGAATAGATTACAGGGATCACCCCTCCACTTT
-,TRBV7-2,16,TRBJ2-3,-,CASSLSSIGETDTQYF,TGTGCCAGCAGCTTAAGTTCCATAGGGGAAACAGATACGCAGTATTTT
-,TRBV28,12,TRBJ2-7,-,CATDRSSYEQYF,TGTGCCACCGACAGAAGCTCCTACGAGCAGTACTTC
TRBD2,TRBV11-2,16,TRBJ2-1,-,CASSFVGLAWRDEQFF,TGTGCCAGCAGCTTTGTGGGACTAGCTTGGAGGGACGAGCAGTTCTTC
-,TRBV9,15,TRBJ2-2,-,CASSVVPANTGELFF,TGTGCCAGCAGCGTAGTGCCAGCGAACACCGGGGAGCTGTTTTTT
-,TRBV29-1,13,TRBJ2-7,-,CSVAPGSVYEQYF,TGCAGCGTCGCCCCGGGGTCTGTCTACGAGCAGTACTTC
-,TRBV9,15,TRBJ1-1,once,CASSVGRLEDTEAFF,TGTGCCAGCAGCGTAGGGAGGCTTGAAGACACTGAAGCTTTCTTT
TRBD1,TRBV19,17,TRBJ2-2,-,CAGPRRETGVNTGELFF,TGTGCCGGCCCCCGCCGGGAGACAGGGGTAAACACCGGGGAGCTGTTTTTT
-,TRBV20-1,11,TRBJ1-4,-,CSASRVEKLFF,TGCAGTGCTAGCAGGGTTGAAAAACTGTTTTTT
TRBD1,TRBV6-5,13,TRBJ1-3,-,CASQTGTGNTIYF,TGTGCCAGTCAGACAGGGACTGGAAACACCATATATTTT
TRBD1,TRBV12-5,13,TRBJ1-1,-,CASLGTGNTEAFF,TGTGCTAGTCTCGGGACAGGGAACACTGAAGCTTTCTTT
TRBD1,TRBV4-2,15,TRBJ2-3,-,CASTSLGQGTDTQYF,TGTGCCAGCACCTCACTAGGACAGGGTACAGATACGCAGTATTTT
-,TRBV2,14,TRBJ2-6,-,CASSDRREANVLTF,TGTGCCAGCAGTGATCGCCGGGAGGCCAACGTCCTGACTTTC
-,TRBV7-3,21,TRBJ1-2,-,CASSLRSRNRTSGEAQDGYTF,TGTGCCAGCAGCTTAAGGTCACGAAACAGGACGTCAGGAGAGGCGCAGGATGGCTACACCTTC
-,TRBV20-1,15,TRBJ1-5,-,CSASFSGPANQPQHF,TGCAGTGCTAGTTTTAGCGGACCGGCAAATCAGCCCCAGCATTTT
-,TRBV28,16,TRBJ1-5,-,CASTTPPSRPNQPQHF,TGTGCCAGCACCACCCCTCCCAGCAGGCCCAATCAGCCCCAGCATTTT
TRBD1,TRBV6-5,13,TRBJ2-7,-,CASRRQGAYEQYF,TGTGCCAGCAGAAGGCAGGGGGCCTACGAGCAGTACTTC
TRBD2,TRBV7-2,17,TRBJ2-1,-,CASSSISGDRSYNEQFF,TGTGCCAGCAGCTCCATTAGCGGGGACCGCTCCTACAATGAGCAGTTCTTC
-,TRBV5-5,14,TRBJ2-3,-,CASSFGSGTDTQYF,TGTGCCAGCAGCTTCGGAAGCGGCACAGATACGCAGTATTTT
-,TRBV19,14,TRBJ2-3,-,CASSITVSTDTQYF,TGTGCCAGTAGTATCACGGTCAGCACAGATACGCAGTATTTT
TRBD1,TRBV29-1,15,TRBJ1-5,-,CSASTGFGFNQPQHF,TGCAGCGCTTCGACAGGGTTTGGATTCAATCAGCCCCAGCATTTT
TRBD2,TRBV4-1,17,TRBJ2-7,-,CASSHLPLAGAPYEQYF,TGCGCCAGCAGCCACCTCCCGCTAGCGGGAGCCCCCTACGAGCAGTACTTC
-,TRBV5-1,14,TRBJ1-1,-,CASSLAQGNTEAFF,TGCGCCAGCAGCTTGGCCCAGGGGAACACTGAAGCTTTCTTT
-,TRBV3-1/TRBV3-2,16,TRBJ1-2,-,CASSQGPGFSNYGYTF,TGTGCCAGCAGCCAAGGGCCGGGATTCTCTAACTATGGCTACACCTTC
TRBD1,TRBV19,16,TRBJ2-4,-,CASSDRDRGAKNIQYF,TGTGCCAGTAGTGACCGGGACAGGGGAGCCAAAAACATTCAGTACTTC
-,TRBV7-3,12,TRBJ1-1,-,CASSAPGTEAFF,TGTGCCAGCAGCGCCCCGGGGACTGAAGCTTTCTTT
-,TRBV5-6,13,TRBJ2-7,once,CASSFPQTYEQYF,TGTGCCAGCAGCTTTCCACAAACCTACGAGCAGTACTTC
-,TRBV7-7,13,TRBJ2-5,-,CASSSHGQETQYF,TGTGCCAGCAGCTCACATGGCCAAGAGACCCAGTACTTC
TRBD2,TRBV5-4,16,TRBJ2-3,-,CASSQGTSGSADTQYF,TGTGCCAGCAGCCAGGGGACTAGCGGGAGCGCAGATACGCAGTATTTT